The T cell receptor (beta chain) under discussion was sequenced for a study of T cell responses to AZD1222 COVID-19 vaccine. The CDR3 length is 13 residues. Germline trimming cut 6 bases from V and 3 bases from J; bases unmatched to any gene: 1. Looked up from germline, CDR1 is LGHNT and CDR2 is FRNRAP. Some clones are missing from TCRdb's copy, which holds only in-frame ones; the method was immunoSEQ multiplex PCR. This table has around 66,000 clones, 75% to 85% appearing once. The V gene is TRBV12-5, the J gene TRBJ2-1; 8 bases are a match to TRBD2. The sequenced sample was peripheral blood, obtained on day 0 of MenACWY control vaccination. The source of this sequence is an adult in good health. The CDR3 loop is CASGTSDYNEQFF. DNA for the CDR3: TGTGCTAGTGGGACTAGCGACTACAATGAGCAGTTCTTC.